These 3 T cell receptor beta chains share one sample of origin, sequenced in a study of blood T cell repertoires in COVID-19. The data were produced by immunoSEQ multiplex PCR, yet TCRdb's version contains in-frame clones alone and is incomplete. The table lists almost 300,000 clones, approximately 89% of them singletons, with roughly 10% in the top ten. The material sequenced was peripheral blood. The receptors stem from a woman in her twenties or thirties with COVID-19, enrolled during active disease.

This chain joins TRBV5-1 and TRBJ1-1; 7 bases map to TRBD1. The CDR3 covers 15 residues. The germline gives CDR1 SGHRS, CDR2 YFSETQ. V gave up 4 bases and J gave up 2 bases; unmatched junction bases: 8. The CDR3 region has the DNA TGCGCCAGCAGCAACAGACAGGGCCGAAACACTGAAGCTTTCTTT. Protein: CASSNRQGRNTEAFF.

This chain joins TRBV2 and TRBJ2-3; 9 positions agree with TRBD1. The CDR3 is 15 amino acids. Germline V gives CDR1 SNHLY, CDR2 FYNNEI. V trimming: 5 bases; J trimming: 6 bases; junction bases outside the gene matches: 9. The CDR3 DNA is TGTGCCAGCAGTCCCGGGACAGGGTCATCCGATACGCAGTATTTT. It specifies CASSPGTGSSDTQYF.

The rearrangement links TRBV6-5 to TRBJ1-3; a weak D match, TRBD1 (5 bases). The CDR3 spans 15 residues. Germline CDR1 and CDR2: MNHEY and SVGAGI. Trimming removed 6 bases from V and 0 bases from J, with 12 bases in between. CDR3 sequence reads: CASRGDSPSGNTIYF. Written as DNA, the CDR3 is TGTGCCAGCAGGGGCGACAGTCCCTCTGGAAACACCATATATTTT.